These 11 T cell receptor beta chains share one sample of origin, sequenced in a study of blood T cells in healthy people across ages. Together with a sample-barcoded 5' primer, a J-beta primer mix was included in a second PCR lasting about 7 to 12 cycles. TCRdb independently ran MiXCR on the 5' RACE reads; one entry per CDR3 protein. The table lists approximately 790,000 distinct CDR3 sequences, 62% of them singletons. What was sequenced was blood. The receptors come from a man aged 25 to 45 in good health.

The table lists this clonotype with a few counts. V and J are TRBV29-1 and TRBJ2-3; D call uncertain. Looked up from germline, CDR1 is SQVTM and CDR2 is ANQGSEA. V lost 4 bases and J 6 bases, leaving 14 bases between the germline ends. The CDR3 is made up of 13 amino acids. Here the CDR3 DNA reads TGCAGCGTTGTGGGGTGGGTTGCTGATACGCAGTATTTT. Protein sequence: CSVVGWVADTQYF.

In regard to this clonotype: The junction does not match germline at one end; this may be a read error. The V and J genes are TRBV29-1 and TRBJ2-7, with D unresolved. Germline V CDR1 and CDR2: SQVTM, ANQGSEA. This CDR3 is 12 amino acids long. The CDR3 sequence: CSAAPSSCEQYF. CDR3 nucleotides: TGCAGCGCTGCACCAAGCTCCTGCGAGCAGTACTTC.

The chain couples TRBV20-1 to TRBJ2-3; 7 positions agree with TRBD1. This CDR3 comprises 16 residues. CDR1 DFQATT and CDR2 SNEGSKA come from the germline V gene (reference sequence). V was pared by 0 bases and J by 1 base, with 7 bases of the junction left unmatched. The CDR3 spells CSARDHGQAGTDTQYF. The CDR3 DNA sequence: TGCAGTGCTAGAGATCACGGACAGGCGGGCACAGATACGCAGTATTTT.

The chain links TRBV5-1 to TRBJ1-2; TRBD1 aligns across 7 bases. V trimming: 0 bases; J trimming: 4 bases; junction bases outside the gene matches: 6. The CDR3 totals 15 residues. Germline CDR1 and CDR2: SGHRS and YFSETQ. The chain's CDR3 is CASSLGQGESYGYTF. CDR3 bases: TGCGCCAGCAGCTTGGGGCAGGGGGAAAGCTATGGCTACACCTTC.

The chain couples TRBV15 to TRBJ2-5, with D maybe TRBD1 (6 bases). Germline CDR1 LNHNV, CDR2 YYDKDF (reference sequence). CDR3 size: 16 residues. The V gene lost 2 bases and the J gene lost 2 bases, with 15 bases spanning the gap. Here the CDR3 reads CATSRPPTGAQETQYF. Here the CDR3 DNA reads TGTGCCACCAGCAGACCTCCGACAGGAGCTCAAGAGACCCAGTACTTC.

This clonotype was observed a few times. The chain combines TRBV7-2 with TRBJ2-1, with D possibly being TRBD1 (5 bases). The germline V gene encodes CDR1 SGHTA and CDR2 FQGNSA. V was clipped by 6 bases and J by 8 bases, with 14 bases between them. The CDR3 is 13 residues long. Here the CDR3 DNA reads TGTGCCAGCAGTTCATTCAGGGTCCATGAGCAGTTCTTC. Its protein product is CASSSFRVHEQFF.

This chain uses TRBV10-3 with TRBJ2-3, with 7 positions matching TRBD1. Germline CDR1 and CDR2: ENHRY and SYGVKD. CDR3 size: 15 residues. Unmatched junction bases numbered 6, after V lost 4 bases and J lost 2 bases. This CDR3 is CAISGRDSHTDTQYF. In DNA, the CDR3 is TGTGCCATCAGTGGCCGGGACAGCCACACAGATACGCAGTATTTT.

This clonotype was observed a few times. The chain has TRBV4-3 and TRBJ2-7, with D unclear. Germline lookup yields CDR1 LGHNA and CDR2 YSLEER. V dropped 0 bases and J dropped 0 bases, with 12 bases sitting between them. CDR3 length equals 16 residues. The CDR3 sequence is CASSQDWASSSYEQYF. CDR3 nucleotide sequence: TGCGCCAGCAGCCAAGACTGGGCGTCAAGCTCCTACGAGCAGTACTTC.

The V and J genes are TRBV29-1 and TRBJ1-1; D gene unclear. V lost 4 bases, J lost 1 base, and 7 bases lay in between. Germline CDR1 SQVTM, CDR2 ANQGSEA. This CDR3 is 12 amino acids long. The CDR3: CSVVPQNTEAFF. CDR3 nucleotides: TGCAGCGTTGTCCCTCAGAACACTGAAGCTTTCTTT.

This clonotype was observed a few times. The gene calls are TRBV4-2 and TRBJ1-1, with D perhaps matching TRBD1 (5 bases). The CDR3 is 14 amino acids. Trimming cost V 3 bases and J 3 bases, with 11 bases left between them. Germline V gene data show CDR1 as LGHNA and CDR2 as YNFKEQ. CDR3 sequence: CASSQARVYTEAFF. In DNA form, the CDR3 reads TGTGCCAGCAGCCAGGCCAGGGTATACACTGAAGCTTTCTTT.

The V and J genes are TRBV6-6 and TRBJ1-5; possible D gene TRBD1, 5 bases. V shed 0 bases and J shed 5 bases, with 11 bases lying between them. Per the germline V gene, CDR1 is MNHNY and CDR2 is SVGAGI (reference sequence). The CDR3 consists of 15 residues. The CDR3 coding sequence is TGTGCCAGCAGTTACTCTCAGGGAGGGGATCAGCCCCAGCATTTT. Translation: CASSYSQGGDQPQHF.